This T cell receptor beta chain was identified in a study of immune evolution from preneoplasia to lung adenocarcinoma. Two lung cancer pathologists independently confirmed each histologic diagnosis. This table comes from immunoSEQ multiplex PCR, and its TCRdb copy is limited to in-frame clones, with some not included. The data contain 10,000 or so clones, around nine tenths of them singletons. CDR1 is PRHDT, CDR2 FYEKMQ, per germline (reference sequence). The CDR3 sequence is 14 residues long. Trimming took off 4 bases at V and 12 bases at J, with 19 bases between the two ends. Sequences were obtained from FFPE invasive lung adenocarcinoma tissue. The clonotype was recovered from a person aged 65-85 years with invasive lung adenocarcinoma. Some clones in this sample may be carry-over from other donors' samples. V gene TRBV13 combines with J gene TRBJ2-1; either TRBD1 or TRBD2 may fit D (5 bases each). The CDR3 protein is CASSSPLGPARQFF. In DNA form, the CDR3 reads TGTGCCAGCAGCTCCCCTCTGGGACCGGCTAGGCAGTTCTTC.